Listed here are 16 T cell receptor beta chains from one sample, sequenced in a study of T cell changes during pregnancy in multiple sclerosis (dated by TCRdb to the late 2010s). Libraries were constructed by the immunoSEQ multiplex PCR assay. TCRdb took over this immuneACCESS table, retaining in-frame rearrangements with V and J assigned. Such tables are incomplete; in checked studies, under half of the missing clones stem from an unresolved V gene, and the remainder is unexplained. This sample lists roughly 100,000 clones; under 95% were detected once. Approximately 1.5% of the sample is taken by the ten largest. This material consisted of peripheral blood, taken after pregnancy. Receptors originate from a female donor with multiple sclerosis, enrolled in a pregnancy study.

The chain recombines TRBV19 with TRBJ1-1; 10 bases fit TRBD1. Per germline, CDR1 LNHDA and CDR2 SQIVND (reference sequence). This CDR3 region has 15 residues. V gave up 8 bases and J gave up 1 base; unmatched junction bases: 7. The CDR3 protein is CASFRDRGENTEAFF. CDR3 nucleotide sequence: TGTGCCAGTTTCCGGGACAGGGGTGAGAACACTGAAGCTTTCTTT.

This clone turned up a few times. CDR3 amino acids: CASSPQTRTDTEAFF. Written as DNA, the CDR3 is TGCGCCAGCAGCCCGCAAACCCGGACAGACACTGAAGCTTTCTTT. This chain connects TRBV5-1 to TRBJ1-1, with D maybe TRBD1 (6 bases). From germline, CDR1 is SGHRS and CDR2 YFSETQ. The CDR3 has 15 residues. V lost 4 bases to trimming and J lost 3 bases, with 16 bases between them.

The chain recombines TRBV5-1 with TRBJ2-1, with no clear D. V shed 4 bases and J shed 0 bases, with 11 bases lying between them. The CDR3 has 15 amino acids. Per the germline V gene, CDR1 is SGHRS and CDR2 is YFSETQ. This CDR3 reads CASSQKESSYNEQFF. The CDR3 bases are TGCGCCAGCAGCCAGAAGGAGAGCTCCTACAATGAGCAGTTCTTC.

The chain has TRBV28 and TRBJ2-7; no definite D call. The germline CDR1 and CDR2 sequences are MDHEN and SYDVKM. V lost 2 bases, J lost 5 bases, and 4 bases lay in between. This CDR3 is built from 11 residues. CDR3: CASSLRDEQYF. The CDR3 nucleotides read TGTGCCAGCAGTTTACGCGACGAGCAGTACTTC. The whole variable domain, remainder taken from reference TRBV28 and TRBJ2-7, is DVKVTQSSRYLVKRTGEKVFLECVQDMDHENMFWYRQDPGLGLRLIYFSYDVKMKEKGDIPEGYSVSREKKERFSLILESASTNQTSMYLCASSLRDEQYFGPGTRLTVT.

J is TRBJ2-7 and V is TRBV5-4; D is perhaps TRBD1 (6 bases). Per the germline V gene, CDR1 is SGHNT and CDR2 is YYREEE (reference sequence). The CDR3 has 15 residues. V shed 1 base and J shed 5 bases, with 16 bases lying between them. CDR3 nucleotides: TGTGCCAGCAGCTTGAAGGGGGTATTTTCCGACGAGCAGTACTTC. Protein sequence: CASSLKGVFSDEQYF.

The V call is TRBV29-1, the J call TRBJ2-3; D possibly corresponds to TRBD1 (7 bases). Between the trimmed V and J ends, which lost 6 bases and 0 bases, there was a span of 13 bases. Per germline, CDR1 SQVTM and CDR2 ANQGSEA. This CDR3 has 14 residues. The CDR3 sequence: CSVQGEASTDTQYF. The DNA of the CDR3 is TGCAGCGTGCAGGGGGAGGCTAGCACAGATACGCAGTATTTT.

The chain links TRBV30 to TRBJ2-7; 9 bases line up with TRBD1. Germline CDR1 is GTSNPN and CDR2 is SVGIG (reference sequence). Unmatched junction bases numbered 3, after V lost 3 bases and J lost 3 bases. This CDR3 is built from 13 residues. Here the CDR3 reads CAWREDRGYEQYF. In DNA form, the CDR3 reads TGTGCCTGGAGGGAGGACAGGGGCTACGAGCAGTACTTC.

The gene calls are TRBV18 and TRBJ2-2; no clear D gene. Germline V gene data show CDR1 as KGHSH and CDR2 as LQKENI. This CDR3 region has 14 residues. V was shortened by 0 bases and J by 9 bases, with 11 bases between the two germline ends. DNA for the CDR3: TGTGCCAGCTCACCACCCCCACAGCACCGGGAGCTGTTTTTT. It encodes CASSPPPQHRELFF.

The rearrangement links TRBV11-2 to TRBJ2-7; TRBD1 matches 7 bases. Germline loops: CDR1 SGHAT, CDR2 FQNNGV. The CDR3 is made up of 16 amino acids. The trim removed 0 bases at V and 3 bases at J, leaving 8 bases unmatched. The CDR3 spells CASSLEGTANGYEQYF. The CDR3 DNA is TGTGCCAGCAGCTTAGAGGGGACAGCAAACGGCTACGAGCAGTACTTC.

The chain combines TRBV2 with TRBJ2-2; D might be TRBD2 (6 bases). Looked up from germline, CDR1 is SNHLY and CDR2 is FYNNEI. This CDR3 is 14 amino acids long. With 4 bases removed from V and 5 bases from J, the gap between germline ends came to 11 bases. CDR3: CASSGGELTGELFF. The DNA of the CDR3 is TGTGCCAGCAGTGGGGGGGAGCTTACCGGGGAGCTGTTTTTT. Variable domain in full (rest from reference TRBV2 and TRBJ2-2): EPEVTQTPSHQVTQMGQEVILRCVPISNHLYFYWYRQILGQKVEFLVSFYNNEISEKSEIFDDQFSVERPDGSNFTLKIRSTKLEDSAMYFCASSGGELTGELFFGEGSRLTVL.

This clone was seen just once. The rearrangement joins TRBV7-8 to TRBJ2-5; maybe TRBD2 (7 bases). Germline loops: CDR1 SGHVS, CDR2 FQNEAQ. V lost 4 bases, J lost 5 bases, and 20 bases lay in between. CDR3 size: 16 residues. The chain's CDR3 is CASSSRGPGLKETQYF. The CDR3 nucleotides are TGTGCCAGCAGCTCCCGGGGGCCGGGACTAAAGGAGACCCAGTACTTC.

The chain links TRBV7-9 to TRBJ1-5, with a tentative D call TRBD1 (6 bases). Germline CDR1 and CDR2: SEHNR and FQNEAQ (reference sequence). Trimming removed 5 bases from V and 1 base from J, with 18 bases in between. This CDR3 has 17 residues. CDR3 sequence reads: CASSPLGGSGSNQPQHF. As DNA, the CDR3 is TGTGCCAGCAGCCCCCTAGGGGGTAGCGGGAGCAATCAGCCCCAGCATTTT.

V gene TRBV19 combines with J gene TRBJ1-1; 8 bases map to TRBD1. CDR1 and CDR2 from the germline V gene are LNHDA and SQIVND (reference sequence). The CDR3 has 15 amino acids. Trimming cost V 3 bases and J 3 bases; bases outside gene matches: 6. The CDR3 nucleotides are TGTGCCAGTAGTATTCAGGGGGCAAGGGACACTGAAGCTTTCTTT. Translated, it gives CASSIQGARDTEAFF.

The chain links TRBV5-1 to TRBJ2-7; possibly TRBD2 for D (6 bases). Germline CDR1 reads SGHRS; CDR2 reads YFSETQ. V was cut by 0 bases and J by 4 bases, with 11 bases left in between. The CDR3 runs 14 residues. CDR3 nucleotides: TGCGCCAGCAGCTTGGGGACGGGGGTTTACGAGCAGTACTTC. This gives the protein CASSLGTGVYEQYF.

V usage is TRBV6-5 and J usage is TRBJ2-7; 12 bases are a match to TRBD2. The CDR3 consists of 16 residues. The germline gives CDR1 MNHEY, CDR2 SVGAGI. V shed 0 bases, J shed 2 bases, and the junction held 2 bases outside the gene matches. CDR3 sequence reads: CASSYSRLAGAYEQYF. For the CDR3, the DNA is TGTGCCAGCAGTTACTCGAGACTAGCGGGAGCCTACGAGCAGTACTTC.

The sample holds one count of this clone. The rearrangement links TRBV5-1 to TRBJ2-7; 13 bases agree with TRBD2. The CDR3 spans 17 residues. Germline V gene lookup returns CDR1 SGHRS and CDR2 YFSETQ. The V and J ends lost 4 bases and 2 bases, in that order; junction bases with no gene match: 9. The CDR3 spells CASSPGLAGPLPYEQYF. CDR3 coding DNA: TGCGCCAGCAGCCCGGGACTAGCGGGGCCCCTACCCTACGAGCAGTACTTC.